This TCR beta chain is from a study of blood T cell repertoires in COVID-19. Background on the study: Acute and convalescent COVID-19 specimens originated in the United States, Italy and Spain. The analysed material was cDNA or gDNA that came from T cells, B-cell-depleted T cells, or PBMCs.

The CDR3 spans 13 residues. The germline V gene encodes CDR1 SGHAT and CDR2 FQNNGV. The V and J ends lost 1 base and 10 bases respectively, with 10 bases between them. Only in-frame clones appear in the TCRdb table, and some are missing; sequencing was by immunoSEQ multiplex PCR. The sample gives approximately 270,000 clones, 75% to 90% of which show up once; around 10% is in the top ten. The chain is built from TRBV11-2 and TRBJ1-4; D is unresolved. The sequenced sample consisted of peripheral blood. The source is a woman in her seventies with acute or convalescent COVID-19. The CDR3 DNA sequence: TGTGCCAGCAGCTTAGGTCCGGTCGGAAAACTGTTTTTT. This encodes CASSLGPVGKLFF.